The 20 T cell receptor beta chains below come from one sample, sequenced in a study of blood T cells in healthy people across ages (dated by TCRdb to between 2015 and 2017). Library generation was performed with 5' RACE. The data were produced on an Illumina HiSeq 2500. A second PCR of 7 to 11 cycles was performed with a sample-barcoded 5' primer and a J-beta primer mix. TCRdb reprocessing: public reads trimmed at Q25 with fastp, clones called with MiXCR, in-frame beta chains kept. Rows with one shared CDR3 protein collapse into an entry with the most common genes and DNA. The sample data list 700,000 to 1,000,000 distinct CDR3 sequences, and around 42% of these were observed just once. The top ten clones comprise around 18% of the sample. Material for sequencing was blood. These receptor sequences come from a man between 60 and 75 years old in good health.

The chain links TRBV28 to TRBJ2-3; D is unresolved. This CDR3 comprises 11 residues. Germline V gene lookup returns CDR1 MDHEN and CDR2 SYDVKM. The V end was cut by 8 bases, the J end by 6 bases, with 9 bases between. The CDR3 DNA reads as TGTGCCAGCGGTATGGCGGATACGCAGTATTTT. This encodes CASGMADTQYF.

The chain is built from TRBV15 and TRBJ2-1; possible D gene TRBD1, 7 bases. This CDR3 has 14 amino acids. Trimming removed 6 bases at V and 10 bases at J, with 19 bases between. Germline V gene data show CDR1 as LNHNV and CDR2 as YYDKDF (reference sequence). The CDR3 DNA sequence: TGTGCCACCAGGAGACCAGGGGGAGGCTACGAGCAGTTCTTC. Amino acid sequence: CATRRPGGGYEQFF.

This chain joins TRBV4-3 and TRBJ1-6; D gene uncertain. CDR3 length: 14 residues. CDR1 and CDR2 (germline): LGHNA, YSLEER. Trimming took 0 bases from V and 6 from J, leaving 6 bases between them. CDR3 protein: CASSQDDGNSPLHF. Written as DNA, the CDR3 is TGCGCCAGCAGCCAAGACGATGGTAATTCACCCCTCCACTTT.

This clonotype was found many times. The chain carries TRBV5-5 and TRBJ2-1; perhaps TRBD2 as D (7 bases). Trimming stripped 1 base from V and 8 bases from J, with 19 bases between. The CDR3 totals 16 residues. From germline, CDR1 is SGHKS and CDR2 YYEKEE (reference sequence). CDR3 coding DNA: TGTGCCAGCAGCTTGTTTCACCCTCCGGGGGGCGATGAGCAGTTCTTC. Its protein is CASSLFHPPGGDEQFF.

This clonotype showed up just a few times. The chain carries TRBV10-3 and TRBJ1-2; 9 bases map to TRBD1. The CDR3 is 15 amino acids. Trimming took 4 bases from V and 8 from J; bases not matched to a gene: 11. Germline assignment: CDR1 ENHRY and CDR2 SYGVKD. CDR3 bases: TGTGCCATCAGTGCGACGTCCCGGGGACAGGGCGGCTACACCTTC. Translated, it gives CAISATSRGQGGYTF.

J is TRBJ2-3 and V is TRBV27; 12 bases fit TRBD2. CDR1 and CDR2 (germline): MNHEY, SMNVEV (reference sequence). The V segment lost 3 bases and the J segment 5 bases; nucleotides outside the gene matches: 6. The CDR3 contains 16 residues. CDR3: CASSFTSGGPGDTQYF. In DNA form, the CDR3 reads TGTGCCAGCAGTTTTACTAGCGGGGGGCCTGGAGATACGCAGTATTTT.

The chain recombines TRBV6-2 or TRBV6-3 with TRBJ2-7; TRBD2 matches 7 bases. V lost 6 bases, J lost 0 bases, and 5 bases stayed unmatched. Looked up from germline, CDR1 is MNHEY and CDR2 is SVGEGT. CDR3 length equals 14 residues. CDR3 in DNA: TGTGCCAGCAGACCAGCGGGGAGCTCCTACGAGCAGTACTTC. The encoded protein is CASRPAGSSYEQYF.

The CDR3 is CASSLEAAYTEAFF. CDR3 nucleotides: TGTGCCAGCAGCTTAGAGGCAGCCTACACTGAAGCTTTCTTT. J is TRBJ1-1 and V is TRBV7-9; D is unresolved. Germline V CDR1 and CDR2: SEHNR, FQNEAQ (reference sequence). Trimming cost V 1 base and J 3 bases, with 9 bases left between them. The length of the CDR3 is 14 residues.

This chain joins TRBV7-9 and TRBJ2-5; 8 bases align to TRBD1. V trimming: 5 bases; J trimming: 2 bases; junction bases outside the gene matches: 10. Germline assignment: CDR1 SEHNR and CDR2 FQNEAQ (reference sequence). CDR3 length: 16 amino acids. DNA of the CDR3: TGTGCCAGCAGCCGTTCCGGGACAGGACAACAAGAGACCCAGTACTTC. Its protein product is CASSRSGTGQQETQYF.

The gene calls are TRBV3-1 and TRBJ1-6; no reliable D call. Deletions cut 2 bases from V and 5 bases from J, with 4 bases between. The CDR3 contains 13 residues. Germline V gene data show CDR1 as LGHDT and CDR2 as YNNKEL (reference sequence). The CDR3 DNA sequence: TGTGCCAGCAGCCAACAAGATAATTCACCCCTCCACTTT. Its protein is CASSQQDNSPLHF.

V is TRBV5-1 and J is TRBJ2-2, with TRBD1 matching over 7 bases. The CDR3 contains 16 residues. The junction had 6 bases not matched to a gene; V was cut back by 4 bases and J by 0 bases. From germline, CDR1 is SGHRS and CDR2 YFSETQ. Here the CDR3 reads CASSLTGASNTGELFF. Here the CDR3 DNA reads TGCGCCAGCAGCCTCACAGGGGCCTCGAACACCGGGGAGCTGTTTTTT. Looking up the rest from reference TRBV5-1 and TRBJ2-2 gives the full variable domain: KAGVTQTPRYLIKTRGQQVTLSCSPISGHRSVSWYQQTPGQGLQFLFEYFSETQRNKGNFPGRFSGRQFSNSRSEMNVSTLELGDSALYLCASSLTGASNTGELFFGEGSRLTVL.

The chain recombines TRBV7-2 with TRBJ2-5; 11 bases are a match to TRBD2. This CDR3 is 14 amino acids long. Trimming took 3 bases from V and 5 from J; bases not matched to a gene: 2. From germline, CDR1 is SGHTA and CDR2 FQGNSA. CDR3 nucleotides: TGTGCCAGCAGCTTTAGCGGGGGGGGCGAGACCCAGTACTTC. Translating it yields CASSFSGGGETQYF.

This chain connects TRBV21-1 to TRBJ1-6; no DNA check was done on the table's D call, TRBD1. TRBV21-1 is annotated as a pseudogene. The CDR3 contains 21 residues. CDR3 nucleotides: TGTGCCAGCAGCACGTTCAATGCCGGGGGGCGCGAGATTTTCCGCGACTCACCCCTCCACTTT. Translated, it gives CASSTFNAGGREIFRDSPLHF.

This clonotype was detected only a few times. This chain connects TRBV3-1 to TRBJ1-5; D gene uncertain. This CDR3 has 19 residues. V was pared by 6 bases and J by 3 bases, with 27 bases between. The germline V gene has CDR1 LGHDT and CDR2 YNNKEL (reference sequence). Here the CDR3 DNA reads TGTGCCAGCAGACAACGTGCAACAGACACCGGTTCTAACAATCAGCCCCAGCATTTT. Its translation: CASRQRATDTGSNNQPQHF.

CDR3 nucleotide sequence: TGTGCCAGCAGCTTAGCGGAACAGGGCCGTTACGAGCAGTACTTC. Its protein product is CASSLAEQGRYEQYF. J is TRBJ2-7 and V is TRBV7-8; D might be TRBD1 (6 bases). CDR3 length: 15 amino acids. V lost 0 bases and J 4 bases, leaving 13 bases between the germline ends. Germline V gene data show CDR1 as SGHVS and CDR2 as FQNEAQ.

The chain joins TRBV27 to TRBJ1-2; D gene uncertain. The CDR3 is made up of 14 amino acids. Germline-derived CDR1 and CDR2 are MNHEY and SMNVEV (reference sequence). Trimming removed 0 bases from V and 2 bases from J, with 7 bases in between. Written as DNA, the CDR3 is TGTGCCAGCAGTTTATCGCCAGTAAACTATGGCTACACCTTC. Amino acid sequence: CASSLSPVNYGYTF.

The chain employs TRBV5-1 and TRBJ2-7; D possibly matches TRBD1 or TRBD2 (5 bases each). V lost 5 bases to trimming and J lost 0 bases, with 15 bases between them. CDR1 is SGHRS, CDR2 YFSETQ, per germline. The CDR3 loop spans 15 amino acids. The CDR3, as DNA: TGCGCCAGCAGTTCGTCAGGGACGAGCTCCTACGAGCAGTACTTC. It yields the protein CASSSSGTSSYEQYF.

This clonotype has only one observation. The J gene is TRBJ2-7, the V gene TRBV21-1; TRBD2 is the table's D call, not checked against the DNA. TRBV21-1 counts as a pseudogene. This CDR3 has 16 amino acids. DNA for the CDR3: TGTGCCAGCAGCCCCTCGGGGGGGACCCAAACCTACGAGCAGTACTTC. Translating gives CASSPSGGTQTYEQYF.

This clonotype has just a few counts. V and J are TRBV11-2 and TRBJ1-6, with D unresolved. This CDR3 spans 12 amino acids. Germline V lookup: CDR1 SGHAT, CDR2 FQNNGV. Trimming stripped 2 bases from V and 10 bases from J, with 6 bases between. The CDR3 is CASSLSVSPLHF. The DNA for the CDR3 is TGTGCCAGCAGCTTATCAGTGTCACCCCTCCACTTT. Full variable domain (missing parts from reference TRBV11-2 and TRBJ1-6): EAGVAQSPRYKIIEKRQSVAFWCNPISGHATLYWYQQILGQGPKLLIQFQNNGVVDDSQLPKDRFSAERLKGVDSTLKIQPAKLEDSAVYLCASSLSVSPLHFGNGTRLTVT.

This clonotype was seen a handful of times. This chain connects TRBV29-1 to TRBJ2-3; D gene ambiguous. V was shortened by 6 bases and J by 6 bases, with 16 bases between the two germline ends. The CDR3 loop spans 13 amino acids. Germline V gene sequence: CDR1 SQVTM, CDR2 ANQGSEA. In DNA, the CDR3 is TGCAGCGTGGACCTACGCATGGGCGATACGCAGTATTTT. This sequence encodes CSVDLRMGDTQYF.